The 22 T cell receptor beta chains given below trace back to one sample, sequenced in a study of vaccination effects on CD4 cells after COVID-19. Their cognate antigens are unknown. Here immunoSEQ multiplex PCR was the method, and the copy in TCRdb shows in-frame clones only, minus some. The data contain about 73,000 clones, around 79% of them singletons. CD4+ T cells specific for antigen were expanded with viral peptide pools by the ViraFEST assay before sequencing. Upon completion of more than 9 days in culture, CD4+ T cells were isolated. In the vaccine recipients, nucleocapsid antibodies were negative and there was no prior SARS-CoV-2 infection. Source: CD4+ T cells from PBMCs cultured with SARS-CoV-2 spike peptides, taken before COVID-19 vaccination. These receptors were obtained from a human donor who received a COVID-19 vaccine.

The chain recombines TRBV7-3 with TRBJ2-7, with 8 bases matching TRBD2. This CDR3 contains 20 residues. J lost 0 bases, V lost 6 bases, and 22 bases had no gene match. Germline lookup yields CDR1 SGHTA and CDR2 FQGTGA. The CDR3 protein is CASRFPRADAGGDSSYEQYV. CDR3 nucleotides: TGTGCCAGCAGGTTTCCTCGAGCCGACGCGGGGGGCGATAGCTCCTACGAGCAGTACGTC.

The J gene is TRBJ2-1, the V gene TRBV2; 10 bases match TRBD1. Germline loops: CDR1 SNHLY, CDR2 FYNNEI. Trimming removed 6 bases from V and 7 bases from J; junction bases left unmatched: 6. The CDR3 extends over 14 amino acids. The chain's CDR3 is CASSPGTGENEQFF. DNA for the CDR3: TGTGCCAGCAGCCCCGGGACAGGGGAGAATGAGCAGTTCTTC. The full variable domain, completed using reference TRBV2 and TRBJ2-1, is EPEVTQTPSHQVTQMGQEVILRCVPISNHLYFYWYRQILGQKVEFLVSFYNNEISEKSEIFDDQFSVERPDGSNFTLKIRSTKLEDSAMYFCASSPGTGENEQFFGPGTRLTVL.

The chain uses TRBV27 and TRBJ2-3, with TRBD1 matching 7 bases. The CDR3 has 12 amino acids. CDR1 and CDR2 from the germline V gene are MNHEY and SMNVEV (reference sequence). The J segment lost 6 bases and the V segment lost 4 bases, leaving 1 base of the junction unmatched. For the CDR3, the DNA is TGTGCCAGCAGTTCCAGGGGGGATACGCAGTATTTT. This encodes CASSSRGDTQYF.

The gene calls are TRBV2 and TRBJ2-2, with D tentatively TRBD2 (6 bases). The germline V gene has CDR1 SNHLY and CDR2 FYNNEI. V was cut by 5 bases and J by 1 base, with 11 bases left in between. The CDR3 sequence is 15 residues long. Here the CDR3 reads CASSPRLGNTGELFF. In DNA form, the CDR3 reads TGTGCCAGCAGTCCTAGACTAGGGAACACCGGGGAGCTGTTTTTT.

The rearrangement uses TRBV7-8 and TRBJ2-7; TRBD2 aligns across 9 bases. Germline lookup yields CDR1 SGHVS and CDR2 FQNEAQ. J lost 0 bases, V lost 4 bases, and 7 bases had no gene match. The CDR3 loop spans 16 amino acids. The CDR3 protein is CASSSGLAGNSYEQYV. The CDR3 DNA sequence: TGTGCCAGCAGCTCTGGTCTAGCGGGGAACTCCTACGAGCAGTACGTC.

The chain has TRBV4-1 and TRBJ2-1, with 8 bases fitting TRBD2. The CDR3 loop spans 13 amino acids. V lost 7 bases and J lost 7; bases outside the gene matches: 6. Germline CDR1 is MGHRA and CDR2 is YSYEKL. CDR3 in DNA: TGCGCCAGCATCGGGGGGGCGCATAATGAGCAGTTCTTC. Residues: CASIGGAHNEQFF.

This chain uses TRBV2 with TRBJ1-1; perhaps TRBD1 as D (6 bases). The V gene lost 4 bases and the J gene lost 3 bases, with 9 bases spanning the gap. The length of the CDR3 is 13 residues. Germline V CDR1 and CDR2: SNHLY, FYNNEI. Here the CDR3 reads CASSVKGDTEAFF. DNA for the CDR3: TGTGCCAGCAGTGTTAAGGGGGACACTGAAGCTTTCTTT.

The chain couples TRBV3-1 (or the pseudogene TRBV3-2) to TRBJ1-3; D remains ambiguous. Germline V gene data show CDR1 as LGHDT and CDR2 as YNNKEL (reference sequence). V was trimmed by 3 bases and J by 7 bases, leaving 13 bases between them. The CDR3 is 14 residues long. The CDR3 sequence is CASSQGQNVNTIYF. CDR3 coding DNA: TGTGCCAGCAGCCAGGGCCAGAATGTCAACACCATATATTTT.

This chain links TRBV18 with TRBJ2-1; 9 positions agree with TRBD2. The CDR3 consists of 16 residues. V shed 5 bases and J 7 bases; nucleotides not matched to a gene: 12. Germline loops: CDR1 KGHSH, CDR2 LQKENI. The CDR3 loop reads CASSRRGGASGNEQFF. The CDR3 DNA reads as TGTGCCAGCTCAAGACGCGGGGGGGCGTCGGGAAATGAGCAGTTCTTC.

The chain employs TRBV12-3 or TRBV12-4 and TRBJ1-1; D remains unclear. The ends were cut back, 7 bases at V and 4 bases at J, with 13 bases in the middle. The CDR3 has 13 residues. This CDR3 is CASTLHGGTEAFF. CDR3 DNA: TGTGCCAGCACTCTGCACGGAGGCACTGAAGCTTTCTTT.

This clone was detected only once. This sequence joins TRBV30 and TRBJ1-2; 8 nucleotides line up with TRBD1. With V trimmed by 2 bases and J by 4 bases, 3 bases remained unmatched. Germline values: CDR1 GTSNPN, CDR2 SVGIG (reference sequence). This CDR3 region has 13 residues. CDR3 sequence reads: CAWSPDRVYGYTF. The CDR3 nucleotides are TGTGCCTGGAGTCCGGACAGGGTCTATGGCTACACCTTC.

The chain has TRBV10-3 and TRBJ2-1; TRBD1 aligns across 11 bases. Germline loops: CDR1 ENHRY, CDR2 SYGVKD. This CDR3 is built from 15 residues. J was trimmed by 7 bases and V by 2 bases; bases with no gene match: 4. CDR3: CAISEPRDRGNEQFF. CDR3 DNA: TGTGCCATCAGTGAGCCCCGGGACAGGGGGAATGAGCAGTTCTTC.

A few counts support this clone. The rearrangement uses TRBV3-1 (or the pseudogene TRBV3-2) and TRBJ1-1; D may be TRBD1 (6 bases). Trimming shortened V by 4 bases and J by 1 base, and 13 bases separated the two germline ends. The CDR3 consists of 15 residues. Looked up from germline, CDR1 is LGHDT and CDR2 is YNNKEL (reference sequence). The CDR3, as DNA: TGTGCCAGCAGCCGTCGGCAGACAGGGAACACTGAAGCTTTCTTT. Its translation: CASSRRQTGNTEAFF.

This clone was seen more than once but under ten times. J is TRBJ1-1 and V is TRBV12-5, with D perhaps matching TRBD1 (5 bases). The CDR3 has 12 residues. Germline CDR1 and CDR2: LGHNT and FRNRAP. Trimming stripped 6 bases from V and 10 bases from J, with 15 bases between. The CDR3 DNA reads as TGTGCTAGTGGCAATACCGCTGGGGGAGCTTTCTTT. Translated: CASGNTAGGAFF.

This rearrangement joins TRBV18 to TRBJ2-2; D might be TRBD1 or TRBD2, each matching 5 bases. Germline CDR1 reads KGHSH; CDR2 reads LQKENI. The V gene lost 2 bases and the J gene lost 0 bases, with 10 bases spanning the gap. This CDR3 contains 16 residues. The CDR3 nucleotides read TGTGCCAGCTCACCATTTGGGGGAACGAACACCGGGGAGCTGTTTTTT. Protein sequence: CASSPFGGTNTGELFF.

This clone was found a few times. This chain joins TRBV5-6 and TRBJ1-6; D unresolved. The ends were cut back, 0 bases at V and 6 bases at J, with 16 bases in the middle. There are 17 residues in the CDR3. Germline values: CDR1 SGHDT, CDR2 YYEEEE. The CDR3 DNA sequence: TGTGCCAGCAGCTTGGGGGCTTCGAGGGAGGGTAATTCACCCCTCCACTTT. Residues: CASSLGASREGNSPLHF.

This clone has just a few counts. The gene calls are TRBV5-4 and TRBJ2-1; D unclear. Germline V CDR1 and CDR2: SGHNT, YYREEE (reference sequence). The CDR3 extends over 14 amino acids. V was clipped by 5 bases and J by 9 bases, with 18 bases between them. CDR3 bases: TGTGCCAGCAGGGCCATTATACCTGACGGTGAGCAGTTCTTC. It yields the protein CASRAIIPDGEQFF.

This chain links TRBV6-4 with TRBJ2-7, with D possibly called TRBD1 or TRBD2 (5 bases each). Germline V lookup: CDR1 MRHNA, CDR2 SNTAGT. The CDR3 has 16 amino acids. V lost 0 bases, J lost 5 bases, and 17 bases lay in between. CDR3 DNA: TGTGCCAGCAGTGACTCGATCTCGGGACCCCTTAACGAGCAGTACGTC. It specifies CASSDSISGPLNEQYV.

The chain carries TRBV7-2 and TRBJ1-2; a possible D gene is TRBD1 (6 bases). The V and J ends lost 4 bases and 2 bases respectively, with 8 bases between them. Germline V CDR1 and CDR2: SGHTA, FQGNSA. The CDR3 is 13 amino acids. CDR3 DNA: TGTGCCAGCAGCTCCGGACAGAACTATGGCTACACCTTC. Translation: CASSSGQNYGYTF.

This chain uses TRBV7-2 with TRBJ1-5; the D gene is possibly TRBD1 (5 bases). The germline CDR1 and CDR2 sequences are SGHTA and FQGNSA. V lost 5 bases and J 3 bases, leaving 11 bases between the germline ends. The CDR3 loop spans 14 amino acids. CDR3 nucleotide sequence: TGTGCCAGCAGCACGGGACTGAACAATCAGCCCCAGCATTTT. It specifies CASSTGLNNQPQHF.

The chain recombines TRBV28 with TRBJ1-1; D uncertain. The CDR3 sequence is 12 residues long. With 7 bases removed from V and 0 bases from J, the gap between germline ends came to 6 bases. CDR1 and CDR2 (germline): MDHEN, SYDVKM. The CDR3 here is CASNWVNTEAFF. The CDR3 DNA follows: TGTGCCAGCAATTGGGTGAACACTGAAGCTTTCTTT. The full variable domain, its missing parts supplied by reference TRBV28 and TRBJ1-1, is DVKVTQSSRYLVKRTGEKVFLECVQDMDHENMFWYRQDPGLGLRLIYFSYDVKMKEKGDIPEGYSVSREKKERFSLILESASTNQTSMYLCASNWVNTEAFFGQGTRLTVV.

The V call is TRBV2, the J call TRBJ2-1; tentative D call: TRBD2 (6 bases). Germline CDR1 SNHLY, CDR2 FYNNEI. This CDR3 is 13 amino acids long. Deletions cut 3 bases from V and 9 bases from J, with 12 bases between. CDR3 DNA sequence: TGTGCCAGCAGTGATTCGGGACTTCGTGAGCAGTTCTTC. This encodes CASSDSGLREQFF.